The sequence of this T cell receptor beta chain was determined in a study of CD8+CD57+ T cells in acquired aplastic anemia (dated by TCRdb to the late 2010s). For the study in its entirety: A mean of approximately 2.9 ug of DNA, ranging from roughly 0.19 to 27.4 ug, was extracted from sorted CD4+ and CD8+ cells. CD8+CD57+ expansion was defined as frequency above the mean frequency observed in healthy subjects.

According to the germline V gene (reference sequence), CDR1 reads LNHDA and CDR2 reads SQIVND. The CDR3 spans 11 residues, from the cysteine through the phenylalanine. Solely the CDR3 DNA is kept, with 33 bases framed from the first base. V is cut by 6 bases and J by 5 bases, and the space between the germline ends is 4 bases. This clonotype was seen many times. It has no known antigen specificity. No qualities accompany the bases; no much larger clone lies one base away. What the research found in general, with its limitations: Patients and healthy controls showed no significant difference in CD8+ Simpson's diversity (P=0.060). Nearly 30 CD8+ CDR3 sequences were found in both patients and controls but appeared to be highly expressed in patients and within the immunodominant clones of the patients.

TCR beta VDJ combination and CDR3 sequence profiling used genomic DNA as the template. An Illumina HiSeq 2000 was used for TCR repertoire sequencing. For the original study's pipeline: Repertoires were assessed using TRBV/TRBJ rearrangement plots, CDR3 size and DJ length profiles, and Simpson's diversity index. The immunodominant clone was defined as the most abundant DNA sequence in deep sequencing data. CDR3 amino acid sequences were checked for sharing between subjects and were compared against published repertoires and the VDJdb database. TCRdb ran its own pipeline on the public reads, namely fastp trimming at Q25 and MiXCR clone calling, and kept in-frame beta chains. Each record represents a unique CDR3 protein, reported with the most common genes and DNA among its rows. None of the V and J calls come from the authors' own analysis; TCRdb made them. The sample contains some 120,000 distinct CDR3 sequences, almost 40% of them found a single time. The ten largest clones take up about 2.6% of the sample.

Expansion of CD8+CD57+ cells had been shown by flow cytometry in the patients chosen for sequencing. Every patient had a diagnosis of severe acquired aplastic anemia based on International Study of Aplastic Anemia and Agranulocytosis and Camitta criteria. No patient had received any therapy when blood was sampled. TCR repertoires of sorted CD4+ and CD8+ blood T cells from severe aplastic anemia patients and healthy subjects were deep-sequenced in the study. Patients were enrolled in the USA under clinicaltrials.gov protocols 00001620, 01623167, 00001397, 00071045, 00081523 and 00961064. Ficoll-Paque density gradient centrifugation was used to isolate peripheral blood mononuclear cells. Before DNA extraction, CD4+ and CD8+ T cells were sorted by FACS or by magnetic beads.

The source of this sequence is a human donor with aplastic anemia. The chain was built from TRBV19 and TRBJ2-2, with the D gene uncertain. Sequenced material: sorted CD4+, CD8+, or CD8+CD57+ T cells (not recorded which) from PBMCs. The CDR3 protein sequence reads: CASRVTGELFF. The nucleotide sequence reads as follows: TGTGCCAGTAGAGTAACCGGGGAGCTGTTTTTT.